The present entry profiles one TCR beta chain with its context. Its cognate antigen is unknown. The length of the CDR3 is 16 residues. The germline V gene encodes CDR1 SGHNT and CDR2 YYREEE (reference sequence). V lost 2 bases to trimming and J lost 4 bases, with 16 bases between them. The data were produced by immunoSEQ multiplex PCR, yet TCRdb's version contains in-frame clones alone and is incomplete. This table has roughly 1,600,000 clones, approximately 98.5% appearing once. This sample was included in a study of shared clonotypes between healthy human individuals. Study observations and caveats: Clonotype sharing among donors was expected to depend on sequencing depth.

V is TRBV5-4 and J is TRBJ2-1; maybe TRBD2 (5 bases). This TCR derives from a man younger than 40 in good health. The sample was naive CD4+ T cells sorted from blood. Documented subset: CD45RA+ positively selected. CDR3: CASSFGMGVAYNEQFF. CDR3 nucleotides: TGTGCCAGCAGCTTCGGGATGGGAGTCGCGTACAATGAGCAGTTCTTC.